This T cell receptor (beta chain) was profiled in a study of PD-1 blockade in mismatch repair-deficient tumors. All patients were mismatch repair deficient, assessed by either PCR or immunohistochemistry. Libraries were prepared by immunoSEQ multiplex PCR; TCRdb keeps only in-frame clonotypes and omits some of them. Of 100,000 to 150,000 clones listed, about 88% are singletons. The CDR3 has 15 residues. Germline V gene sequence: CDR1 SGHAT, CDR2 FQNNGV. V lost 0 bases to trimming and J lost 9 bases, with 15 bases between them. The rearrangement joins TRBV11-2 to TRBJ1-5; a possible D gene is TRBD1 (5 bases). The receptor was isolated from an adult with mismatch repair-deficient cancer. The sample here was peripheral blood, taken 44 weeks after starting pembrolizumab. The CDR3 reads CASSLDGHRSSPQHF. The CDR3 DNA reads as TGTGCCAGCAGCTTAGATGGACACCGGAGTTCGCCCCAGCATTTT.